This TCR beta chain was identified during a study of breast tumors, draining lymph nodes, adjacent tissues. Study-wide results and caveats: Findings are consistent with lymph node origin and intratumoral expansion of most tumor T cells. Tumors had less TCR diversity than lymph nodes, more than nontumor tissue. Tumor and nontumor repertoires were significantly more similar in luminal-like than in basal-like breast cancer.

TCRdb ran MiXCR on the multiplex PCR reads and lists one entry per CDR3 protein. The table records 150,000 to 200,000 distinct CDR3 sequences, about 30% of them present only once. The V gene end was trimmed by 4 bases and the J gene end by 9 bases; junction bases not matched to a gene: 7. CDR3 length: 14 residues. This clonotype was observed many times. Its antigen is unknown. Samples came from axillary lymph nodes draining the breast cancer. This clonotype originated in a female donor with breast cancer. Some clones in this sample may be carry-over from other donors' samples. Material: axillary lymph node tissue. The rearrangement uses TRBV12-3 or TRBV12-4 and TRBJ2-1; 9 nucleotides agree with TRBD2. In DNA form, the CDR3 reads TGTGCCAGCAGTTGGGGGTTAGCGGGGGTTGAGCAGTTCTTC. It encodes CASSWGLAGVEQFF.